These 22 T cell receptor beta chains came from one sample sequenced in a study of blood T cells in healthy people across ages. A J-beta primer mix and a sample-barcoded 5' primer were used in a second PCR of roughly 7 to 12 cycles. TCRdb reprocessed the 5' RACE reads with MiXCR, giving one entry per CDR3 protein. The sample includes 950,000 to 1,200,000 distinct CDR3 sequences, roughly two fifths of them seen just once. Input material: blood. The receptors were sampled from a man younger than 35 in good health.

This clonotype has more than one count but fewer than ten. The V gene is TRBV12-3 or TRBV12-4, the J gene TRBJ1-2, with 8 bases matching TRBD1. Germline trimming cut 7 bases from V and 4 bases from J; bases unmatched to any gene: 5. CDR3 length: 13 amino acids. The CDR3 reads CASTLDRGYGYTF. CDR3 sequence (DNA): TGTGCCAGCACCCTAGACAGGGGCTATGGCTACACCTTC.

The V call is TRBV20-1, the J call TRBJ2-7; 7 bases fit TRBD2. The J call may be mistaken, given a closer DNA end match to TRBJ2-5. The CDR3 covers 17 residues. CDR1 DFQATT and CDR2 SNEGSKA come from the germline V gene (reference sequence). The CDR3 coding sequence is TGCAGTGCTAGAGATCTCATGGGAGGGCAGGGATTAAAGACCCAGTACTTC. Translated, it gives CSARDLMGGQGLKTQYF.

V usage is TRBV4-3 and J usage is TRBJ1-4, with a possible D match to TRBD1 (5 bases). CDR1 is LGHNA, CDR2 YSLEER, per germline. The CDR3 sequence is 22 residues long. Between the trimmed V and J ends, which lost 0 bases and 0 bases, there was a span of 26 bases. The CDR3 bases are TGCGCCAGCAGCCAAGAGTCGCAGGCCGGGACTCCGACGGGTGCAACTAATGAAAAACTGTTTTTT. This translates into CASSQESQAGTPTGATNEKLFF.

The V and J genes are TRBV7-9 and TRBJ2-7; D remains ambiguous. There are 12 residues in the CDR3. Trimming left V 3 bases short and J 3 bases short, with 6 bases between. Per germline, CDR1 SEHNR and CDR2 FQNEAQ (reference sequence). In DNA form, the CDR3 reads TGTGCCAGCAGCTTGTACGACTACGAGCAGTACTTC. This sequence encodes CASSLYDYEQYF.

This clonotype came up a few times. The genes are TRBV11-2 and TRBJ2-1; D not certain. Germline V CDR1 and CDR2: SGHAT, FQNNGV. Trimming shortened V by 5 bases and J by 6 bases, and 17 bases separated the two germline ends. This CDR3 contains 15 residues. CDR3: CASSPLSTLLNEQFF. The CDR3 DNA reads as TGTGCCAGCAGCCCGTTAAGCACCCTCCTCAATGAGCAGTTCTTC.

The chain recombines TRBV29-1 with TRBJ1-2; TRBD1 is a possible D gene (5 bases). CDR1 SQVTM and CDR2 ANQGSEA come from the germline V gene. This CDR3 comprises 15 residues. V lost 0 bases and J 2 bases, leaving 13 bases between the germline ends. The CDR3 protein is CSVEDPGRANYGYTF. The DNA for the CDR3 is TGCAGCGTTGAAGATCCTGGCAGGGCGAACTATGGCTACACCTTC.

The chain is built from TRBV20-1 and TRBJ2-2, with 9 bases matching TRBD2. Unmatched junction bases numbered 12, after V lost 2 bases and J lost 2 bases. The CDR3 runs to 18 residues. CDR1 and CDR2 (germline): DFQATT, SNEGSKA (reference sequence). The CDR3 sequence: CSARLAGAKTYNTGELFF. CDR3 coding DNA: TGCAGTGCTAGATTAGCGGGGGCCAAAACATACAACACCGGGGAGCTGTTTTTT.

The chain couples TRBV4-1 to TRBJ2-7; D is ambiguous. The CDR3 runs to 16 residues. V was shortened by 1 base and J by 3 bases, with 16 bases between the two germline ends. The germline V gene encodes CDR1 MGHRA and CDR2 YSYEKL. The CDR3 region has the DNA TGCGCCAGCAGCCAAGCCCCTAGGTTGGCGTACTACGAGCAGTACTTC. It encodes CASSQAPRLAYYEQYF.

There are a few counts of this clonotype. This chain joins TRBV15 and TRBJ2-3, with D perhaps matching TRBD2 (8 bases). Germline V gene lookup returns CDR1 LNHNV and CDR2 YYDKDF (reference sequence). V was shortened by 1 base and J by 4 bases, with 15 bases between the two germline ends. The length of the CDR3 is 16 residues. CDR3 region: CATSRVTGTSSDTQYF. For the CDR3, the DNA is TGTGCCACCAGCAGAGTGACAGGGACTAGTTCAGATACGCAGTATTTT.

The CDR3 nucleotides read TGTGCCAGCAGCCCGACTCACTCTGGAAACACCATATATTTT. Residues: CASSPTHSGNTIYF. This chain joins TRBV5-5 and TRBJ1-3; no firm D call. V lost 4 bases to trimming and J lost 0 bases, with 8 bases between them. CDR1 SGHKS and CDR2 YYEKEE come from the germline V gene (reference sequence). The CDR3 spans 14 residues.

The table lists this clonotype with many counts. The rearrangement uses TRBV3-1 and TRBJ2-3; no clear D. Deletions cut 0 bases from V and 3 bases from J, with 7 bases between. Germline V gene sequence: CDR1 LGHDT, CDR2 YNNKEL (reference sequence). This CDR3 contains 14 residues. The CDR3 region is CASSQDLTTDTQYF. Written as DNA, the CDR3 is TGTGCCAGCAGCCAAGATTTGACGACAGATACGCAGTATTTT.

The sample holds a few counts of this clonotype. The chain joins TRBV6-6 to TRBJ1-2; 7 nucleotides line up with TRBD1. This CDR3 is built from 14 residues. Germline V gene data show CDR1 as MNHNY and CDR2 as SVGAGI (reference sequence). Germline trimming cut 2 bases from V and 4 bases from J; bases unmatched to any gene: 4. The CDR3 nucleotides are TGTGCCAGCAGTTACGCGACAGGGTTCTATGGCTACACCTTC. Translating it yields CASSYATGFYGYTF.

This clonotype was found a few times. This chain connects TRBV7-3 to TRBJ1-2; 7 bases are shared with TRBD1. Germline loops: CDR1 SGHTA, CDR2 FQGTGA. J was trimmed by 3 bases and V by 5 bases; bases with no gene match: 12. The CDR3 runs 16 residues. Here the CDR3 reads CASSKIPGGYDYGYTF. CDR3 sequence (DNA): TGTGCCAGCAGCAAAATTCCAGGGGGATACGACTATGGCTACACCTTC.

This clonotype was recorded a few times. The chain links TRBV7-3 to TRBJ2-1, with D tentatively TRBD1 (6 bases). V shed 5 bases and J shed 5 bases, with 13 bases lying between them. CDR3 length: 14 amino acids. The V gene's germline CDR1 is SGHTA and CDR2 FQGTGA. DNA for the CDR3: TGTGCCAGCAGCCAGGGACATCTCGACAATGAGCAGTTCTTC. It codes for CASSQGHLDNEQFF.

The sample holds a few counts of this clonotype. The chain combines TRBV20-1 with TRBJ1-2, with 9 bases that match TRBD1. V shed 2 bases, J shed 4 bases, and the junction held 8 bases outside the gene matches. The CDR3 has 15 amino acids. Germline V lookup: CDR1 DFQATT, CDR2 SNEGSKA (reference sequence). This CDR3 reads CSARRDGTGSYGYTF. The CDR3, as DNA: TGCAGTGCTAGACGGGATGGGACAGGGAGCTATGGCTACACCTTC.

This clonotype was observed a few times. The chain uses TRBV18 and TRBJ2-7, with a possible D match to TRBD1 (5 bases). CDR1 KGHSH and CDR2 LQKENI come from the germline V gene. The CDR3 is 13 residues long. Trimming pared 4 bases from V and 3 bases from J, leaving 10 bases between. CDR3 sequence reads: CASSLTDSYEQYF. CDR3 sequence (DNA): TGTGCCAGCTCACTCACAGACAGCTACGAGCAGTACTTC.

The rearrangement joins TRBV20-1 to TRBJ2-3; a possible D gene is TRBD2 (5 bases). CDR1 is DFQATT, CDR2 SNEGSKA, per germline (reference sequence). V gave up 2 bases and J gave up 1 base, with 13 bases separating them. This CDR3 region has 15 residues. Here the CDR3 reads CSARPFSRGTDTQYF. CDR3 DNA: TGCAGTGCTAGACCATTCTCGCGGGGCACAGATACGCAGTATTTT.

This clonotype showed up many times. This may come from a read error, since a much larger clone is one base off. The rearrangement joins TRBV13 to TRBJ2-5; unclear D gene. Trimming removed 6 bases at V and 0 bases at J, with 8 bases between. The CDR3 totals 13 residues. CDR1 PRHDT and CDR2 FYEKMQ come from the germline V gene (reference sequence). CDR3 DNA: TGTGCCAGCAGTTGCAGGTACCAAGAGACCCAGTACTTC. Its protein is CASSCRYQETQYF.

This chain uses TRBV4-3 with TRBJ2-7; 7 nucleotides match TRBD1. The J call may not be correct, given that the DNA end is closer to TRBJ2-4. CDR1 and CDR2 from the germline V gene are LGHNA and YSLEER. This CDR3 is 19 amino acids long. CDR3 DNA: TGCGCCAGCAGCCAAGAACCCCCTAAGACAGGGATGGTCAAAAACATTCAGTACTTC. This codes for CASSQEPPKTGMVKNIQYF.

This clonotype appeared a single time. V usage is TRBV29-1 and J usage is TRBJ2-2, with D tentatively TRBD1 (5 bases). The V gene lost 4 bases and the J gene lost 6 bases, with 15 bases spanning the gap. The CDR3 is 14 amino acids. From germline, CDR1 is SQVTM and CDR2 ANQGSEA. The CDR3, as DNA: TGCAGCGTTGCTTACAGGCCATACGCCGGGGAGCTGTTTTTT. Its protein product is CSVAYRPYAGELFF.

This chain uses TRBV10-3 with TRBJ2-7; no firm D call. The J call is in doubt because the DNA end fits TRBJ2-5 better. CDR1 and CDR2 (germline): ENHRY, SYGVKD. The CDR3 spans 11 residues. Here the CDR3 DNA reads TGTGCCATCAGTGGTGGGCAGACCCAGTACTTC. This gives the protein CAISGGQTQYF.

The gene calls are TRBV5-5 and TRBJ1-1; D remains unclear. Germline-derived CDR1 and CDR2 are SGHKS and YYEKEE (reference sequence). The CDR3 spans 14 residues. V gave up 4 bases and J gave up 1 base, with 11 bases separating them. The CDR3 reads CASSPFAANTEAFF. As DNA, the CDR3 is TGTGCCAGCAGCCCTTTTGCCGCGAACACTGAAGCTTTCTTT.